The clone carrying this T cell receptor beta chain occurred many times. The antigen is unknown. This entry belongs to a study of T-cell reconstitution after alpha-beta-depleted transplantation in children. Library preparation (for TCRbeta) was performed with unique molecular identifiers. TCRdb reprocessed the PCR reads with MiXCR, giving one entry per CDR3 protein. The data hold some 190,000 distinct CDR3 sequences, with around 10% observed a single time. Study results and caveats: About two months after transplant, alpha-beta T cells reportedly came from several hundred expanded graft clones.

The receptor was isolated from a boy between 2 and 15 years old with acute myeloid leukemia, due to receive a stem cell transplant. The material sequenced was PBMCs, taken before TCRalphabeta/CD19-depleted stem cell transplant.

The CDR3 sequence: CASRGGRNSNQPQHF. The DNA for the CDR3 is TGTGCCAGCAGAGGGGGACGGAATAGCAATCAGCCCCAGCATTTT. This rearrangement joins TRBV27 to TRBJ1-5; D is possibly TRBD1 (6 bases). The CDR3 covers 15 residues. Germline lookup yields CDR1 MNHEY and CDR2 SMNVEV (reference sequence). Trimming shortened V by 6 bases and J by 0 bases, and 12 bases separated the two germline ends.